This T cell receptor (beta chain) comes out of a study of glioma-infiltrating T cells after dendritic cell vaccination (dated by TCRdb to the mid-2010s). In terms of the full investigation: The cohort comprised 15 glioblastoma patients from Phase I and II dendritic cell vaccination trials, 9 newly diagnosed and 6 with recurrent disease. Between the early 2000s and the early 2010s, patients were given autologous tumor lysate-pulsed dendritic cell vaccination. To make the vaccine, monocyte-derived dendritic cells were cultured for approximately 7 days with IL-4 and GM-CSF and then pulsed overnight with autologous tumor lysate. Patients received three intradermal dendritic cell vaccine injections at biweekly intervals in the arm below the axilla. Tumor-infiltrating lymphocyte content was quantified and tumor and blood repertoires were compared in dendritic cell-vaccinated glioblastoma patients by deep sequencing of TCR beta CDR3 regions. Survival after dendritic cell vaccination was correlated with TCR sequencing metrics, including TIL content and tumor-blood repertoire overlap. What the work shows at the level of the full study, not this receptor alone: After dendritic cell vaccination, a higher estimated pretreatment TIL content predicted longer time to progression and overall survival. The cohort was small and heterogeneous, only a few patients had full blood and tumor sets, and even fewer had initial-recurrent tumor pairs. No direct relationship between TCR clonality and survival was found, suggesting a diverse polyclonal response may matter. The three-group TCR overlap response model was described as speculative and requiring prospective validation.

V is pared back by 1 base and J by 6 bases, with 12 bases lying between the germline termini. From its cysteine to its phenylalanine, the CDR3 spans 14 amino acids. This entry keeps only the CDR3 DNA: 42 bases, framed from base 1. In the germline V gene (reference sequence), CDR1 corresponds to SGHKS and CDR2 to YYEKEE. The immunoSEQ assay amplified TCRB CDR3 regions from roughly 2.1 micrograms of genomic DNA, or from all available DNA when less than that amount was available. The multiplex PCR employed 60 forward primers targeting TCR V beta segments and 13 reverse primers targeting J beta segments. To estimate the number of reads per starting template, synthetic control templates were added to each sample at limiting dilution. Reads of 87 bp were generated by sequencing on the Illumina HiSeq System. Processing in the source paper ran as follows. PCR and sequencing errors were removed by merging closely related sequences with a nearest neighbor algorithm. TCR overlap was defined as the percentage of unique tumor TCR beta sequences that were also present in the same patient's peripheral blood. TCRdb holds this immuneACCESS table with in-frame rearrangements only. Some clones are missing; in checked studies, unresolved V genes explain under half, and the rest has no known cause. Clone size and V and J calls were adopted from that table, with D and trimming inferred from the DNA. The sample table contains tens of thousands of clones; only one count was recorded for 85% of them. Around 8% of the sample comes from the top ten.

The time point label for this specimen denotes: after dendritic cell vaccination, including at tumor progression/relapse. Patients were selected on the basis of adequate residual fresh-frozen tumor tissue and more than two years of available survival data. Molecular status otherwise varied across the glioblastoma patients, but none of them carried an isocitrate dehydrogenase mutation. PBMC were collected before vaccination, two weeks after the third vaccination, and at tumor progression when it occurred. Genomic DNA was extracted with the Qiagen DNeasy Blood extraction Kit. With regard to this clone: Its antigen is not yet known. No base-level quality is on record; no much larger clone is a single base apart.

The receptor was isolated from a human donor with glioblastoma. The chain joins TRBV5-5 to TRBJ2-3, with a tentative D gene TRBD2 over 6 matching bases. Here the sequenced sample was blood, taken after dendritic cell vaccination. DNA sequence: TGTGCCAGCAGCTTGTCCGGCGGGGACGATACGCAGTATTTT. Translated, this gives CASSLSGGDDTQYF.